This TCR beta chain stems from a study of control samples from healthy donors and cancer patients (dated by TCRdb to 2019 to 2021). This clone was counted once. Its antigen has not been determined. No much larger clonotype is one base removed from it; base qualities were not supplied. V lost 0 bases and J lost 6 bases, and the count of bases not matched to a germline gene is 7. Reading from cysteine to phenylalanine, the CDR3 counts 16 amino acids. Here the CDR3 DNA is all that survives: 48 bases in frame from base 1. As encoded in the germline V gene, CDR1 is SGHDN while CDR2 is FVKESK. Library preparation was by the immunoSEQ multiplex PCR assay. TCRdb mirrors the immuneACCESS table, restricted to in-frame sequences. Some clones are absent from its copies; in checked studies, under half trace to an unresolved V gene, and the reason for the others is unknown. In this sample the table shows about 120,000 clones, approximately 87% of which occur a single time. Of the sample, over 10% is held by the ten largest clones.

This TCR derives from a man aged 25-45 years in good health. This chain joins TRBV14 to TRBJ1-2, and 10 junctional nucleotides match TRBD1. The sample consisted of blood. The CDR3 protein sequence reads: CASSQDRDRGGNGYTF. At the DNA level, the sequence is TGTGCCAGCAGCCAAGACCGGGACAGGGGAGGGAATGGCTACACCTTC.